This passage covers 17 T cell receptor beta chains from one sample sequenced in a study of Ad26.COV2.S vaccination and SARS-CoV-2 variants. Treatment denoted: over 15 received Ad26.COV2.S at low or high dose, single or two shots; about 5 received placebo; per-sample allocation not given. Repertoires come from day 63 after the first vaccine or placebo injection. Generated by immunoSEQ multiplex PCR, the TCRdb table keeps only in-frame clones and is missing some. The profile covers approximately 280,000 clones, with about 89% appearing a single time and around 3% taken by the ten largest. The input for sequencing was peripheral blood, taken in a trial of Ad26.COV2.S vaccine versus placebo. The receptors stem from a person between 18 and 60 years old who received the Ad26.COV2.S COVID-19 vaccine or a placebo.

The CDR3 here is CASSYQRTAMNTEAFF. DNA of the CDR3: TGTGCCAGCAGTTACCAACGGACGGCGATGAACACTGAAGCTTTCTTT. The chain joins TRBV6-6 to TRBJ1-1; unclear D gene. Germline V gives CDR1 MNHNY, CDR2 SVGAGI (reference sequence). This CDR3 comprises 16 residues. V was trimmed by 2 bases and J by 0 bases, leaving 13 bases between them.

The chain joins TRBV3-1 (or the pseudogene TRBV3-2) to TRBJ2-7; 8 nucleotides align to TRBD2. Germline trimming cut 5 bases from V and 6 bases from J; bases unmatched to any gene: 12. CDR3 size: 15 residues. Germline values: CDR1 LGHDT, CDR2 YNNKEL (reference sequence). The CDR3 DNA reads TGTGCCAGCAGCAAAACCGGGACTAGAGGCTTCGAGCAGTACTTC. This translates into CASSKTGTRGFEQYF.

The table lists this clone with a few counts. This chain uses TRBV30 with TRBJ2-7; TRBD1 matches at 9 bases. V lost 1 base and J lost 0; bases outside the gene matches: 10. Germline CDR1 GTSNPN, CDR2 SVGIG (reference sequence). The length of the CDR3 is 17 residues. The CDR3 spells CAWSARTGTGHSYEQYF. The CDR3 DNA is TGTGCCTGGAGTGCCCGCACCGGGACAGGGCACTCCTACGAGCAGTACTTC.

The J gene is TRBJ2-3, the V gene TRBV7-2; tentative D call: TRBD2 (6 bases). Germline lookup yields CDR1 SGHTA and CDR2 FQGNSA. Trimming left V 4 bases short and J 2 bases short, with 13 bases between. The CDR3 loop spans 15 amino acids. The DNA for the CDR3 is TGTGCCAGCAGCTGGCGGGACTTGCTCACAGATACGCAGTATTTT. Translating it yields CASSWRDLLTDTQYF.

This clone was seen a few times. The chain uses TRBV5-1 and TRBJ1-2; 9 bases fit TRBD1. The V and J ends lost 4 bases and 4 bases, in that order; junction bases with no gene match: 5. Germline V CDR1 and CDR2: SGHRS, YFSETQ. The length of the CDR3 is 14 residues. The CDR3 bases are TGCGCCAGCAGCCCGATGACAGGGGGCTATGGCTACACCTTC. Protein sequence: CASSPMTGGYGYTF.

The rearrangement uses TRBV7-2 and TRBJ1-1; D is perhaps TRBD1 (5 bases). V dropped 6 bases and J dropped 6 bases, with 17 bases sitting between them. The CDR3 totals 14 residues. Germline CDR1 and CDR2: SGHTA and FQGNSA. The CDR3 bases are TGTGCCAGCAGGATCGGGGGAGGTGGCGCTGAAGCTTTCTTT. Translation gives CASRIGGGGAEAFF.

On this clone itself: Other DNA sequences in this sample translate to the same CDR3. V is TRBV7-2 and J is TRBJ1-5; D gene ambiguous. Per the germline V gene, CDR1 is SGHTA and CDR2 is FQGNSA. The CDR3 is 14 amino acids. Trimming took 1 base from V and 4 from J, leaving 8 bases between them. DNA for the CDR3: TGTGCCAGCAGCTTAGACGGGTCAAATCAGCCCCAGCATTTT. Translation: CASSLDGSNQPQHF. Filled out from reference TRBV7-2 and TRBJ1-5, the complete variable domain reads GAGVSQSPSNKVTEKGKDVELRCDPISGHTALYWYRQSLGQGLEFLIYFQGNSAPDKSGLPSDRFSAERTGGSVSTLTIQRTQQEDSAVYLCASSLDGSNQPQHFGDGTRLSIL.

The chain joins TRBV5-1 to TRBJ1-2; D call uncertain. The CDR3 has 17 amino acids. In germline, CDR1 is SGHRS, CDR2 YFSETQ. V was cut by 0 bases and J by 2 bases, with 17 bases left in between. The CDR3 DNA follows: TGCGCCAGCAGCTTGGCGAGTTGGGCGGACCTAAACTATGGCTACACCTTC. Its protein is CASSLASWADLNYGYTF.

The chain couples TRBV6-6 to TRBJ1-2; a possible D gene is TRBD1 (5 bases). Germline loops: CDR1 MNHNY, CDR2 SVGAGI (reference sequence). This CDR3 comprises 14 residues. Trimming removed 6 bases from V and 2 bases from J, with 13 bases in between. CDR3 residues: CASSHTTENYGYTF. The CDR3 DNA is TGTGCCAGCAGCCACACGACAGAGAACTATGGCTACACCTTC.

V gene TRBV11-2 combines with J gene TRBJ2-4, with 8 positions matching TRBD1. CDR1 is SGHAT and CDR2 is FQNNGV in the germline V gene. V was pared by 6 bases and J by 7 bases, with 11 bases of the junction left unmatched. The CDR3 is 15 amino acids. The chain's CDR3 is CASRPTPDRVNIQYF. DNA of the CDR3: TGTGCCAGCAGACCTACTCCGGACAGGGTGAACATTCAGTACTTC. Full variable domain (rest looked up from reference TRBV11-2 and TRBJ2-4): EAGVAQSPRYKIIEKRQSVAFWCNPISGHATLYWYQQILGQGPKLLIQFQNNGVVDDSQLPKDRFSAERLKGVDSTLKIQPAKLEDSAVYLCASRPTPDRVNIQYFGAGTRLSVL.

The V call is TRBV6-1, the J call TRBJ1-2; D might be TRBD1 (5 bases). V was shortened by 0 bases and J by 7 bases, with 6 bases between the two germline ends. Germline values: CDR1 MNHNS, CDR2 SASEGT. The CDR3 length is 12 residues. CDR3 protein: CASSEAQGGYTF. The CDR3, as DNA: TGTGCCAGCAGTGAAGCGCAGGGTGGCTACACCTTC.

CDR3 DNA: TGCGCCAGCAGCTTGGGGGCTAGCGGAGGGGAGCTGTTTTTT. This gives the protein CASSLGASGGELFF. The chain uses TRBV5-1 and TRBJ2-2, with 7 nucleotides matching TRBD2. The V gene end was trimmed by 0 bases and the J gene end by 8 bases; junction bases not matched to a gene: 4. The CDR3 is made up of 14 amino acids. The germline V gene encodes CDR1 SGHRS and CDR2 YFSETQ.

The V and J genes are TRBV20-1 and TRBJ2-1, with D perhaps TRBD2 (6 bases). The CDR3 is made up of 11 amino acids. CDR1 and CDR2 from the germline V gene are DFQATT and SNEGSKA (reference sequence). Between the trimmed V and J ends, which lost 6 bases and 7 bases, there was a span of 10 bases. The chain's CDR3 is CSAPLANEQFF. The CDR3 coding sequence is TGCAGTGCCCCCCTAGCGAATGAGCAGTTCTTC.

CDR3 loop: CASRVGGTDTQYF. The CDR3 DNA reads as TGTGCCAGCAGGGTGGGGGGCACAGATACGCAGTATTTT. The V call is TRBV6-5, the J call TRBJ2-3; D might be TRBD1 or TRBD2, each matching 5 bases. The CDR3 is 13 amino acids. Germline V lookup: CDR1 MNHEY, CDR2 SVGAGI. Trimming removed 6 bases at V and 1 base at J, with 8 bases between.

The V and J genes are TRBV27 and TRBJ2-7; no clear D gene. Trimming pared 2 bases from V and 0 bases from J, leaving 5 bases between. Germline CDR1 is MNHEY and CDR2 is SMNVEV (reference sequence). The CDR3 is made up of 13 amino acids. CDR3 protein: CASSLQPSYEQYF. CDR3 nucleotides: TGTGCCAGCAGTTTACAACCCTCCTACGAGCAGTACTTC.

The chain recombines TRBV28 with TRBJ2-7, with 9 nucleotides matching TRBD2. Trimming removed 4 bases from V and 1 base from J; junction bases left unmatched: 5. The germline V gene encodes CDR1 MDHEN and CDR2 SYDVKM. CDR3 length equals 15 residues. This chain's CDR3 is CASSSVTSGSYEQYF. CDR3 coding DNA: TGTGCCAGCAGTTCGGTGACTAGCGGTTCCTACGAGCAGTACTTC.

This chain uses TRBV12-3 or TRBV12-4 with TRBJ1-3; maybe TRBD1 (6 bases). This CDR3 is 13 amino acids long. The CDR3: CGGRGSSGNTIYF. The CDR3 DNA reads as TGTGGGGGGCGGGGCAGCTCTGGAAACACCATATATTTT.